Below are 23 T cell receptor beta chains sequenced from a single sample in a study of blood T cell repertoires in COVID-19. Clones were read by immunoSEQ multiplex PCR, and TCRdb kept only the in-frame ones, dropping some. Of tens of thousands of clones detected, around 83% appear once; the ten largest clones hold 2% to 2.5%. Material for sequencing was peripheral blood. The receptors were gathered from a woman in her 70s with acute or convalescent COVID-19.

The V gene is TRBV9, the J gene TRBJ1-4; 8 bases are a match to TRBD1. The germline V gene has CDR1 SGDLS and CDR2 YYNGEE. The CDR3 length is 15 residues. The ends lost 4 bases at V and 8 bases at J; junction bases unmatched: 10. The CDR3 region is CASSPSGTGYEKLFF. The DNA of the CDR3 is TGTGCCAGCAGCCCATCCGGGACAGGATACGAAAAACTGTTTTTT.

The V gene is TRBV20-1, the J gene TRBJ1-4; D remains unclear. The CDR3 extends over 11 amino acids. Germline CDR1 is DFQATT and CDR2 is SNEGSKA (reference sequence). Trimming cost V 0 bases and J 7 bases, with 3 bases left between them. The CDR3 protein is CSARDLEKLFF. CDR3 bases: TGCAGTGCTAGAGATCTTGAAAAACTGTTTTTT.

There are a few counts of this clone. At one end, the junction sequence differs from germline, possibly due to a read error. The chain combines TRBV7-7 with TRBJ2-5, with TRBD2 identical over 13 bases. In germline, CDR1 is SSHAT, CDR2 FNYEAQ (reference sequence). CDR3 length equals 16 residues. CDR3 amino acids: CASSAGLAGAQETQYF. CDR3 in DNA: TGTGCTAGCAGCGCTGGACTAGCGGGAGCCCAAGAGACCCAGTACTTC.

This clone occurred once. The rearrangement uses TRBV7-9 and TRBJ2-1; 10 nucleotides agree with TRBD2. V was pared by 3 bases and J by 5 bases, with 7 bases of the junction left unmatched. The germline gives CDR1 SEHNR, CDR2 FQNEAQ (reference sequence). The CDR3 sequence is 16 residues long. The CDR3, as DNA: TGTGCCAGCAGCTTCTTGACTAGCGGGCAGAACAATGAGCAGTTCTTC. Translating it yields CASSFLTSGQNNEQFF.

The V call is TRBV2, the J call TRBJ1-1, with D possibly TRBD1 on 5 matching bases. The CDR3 has 15 amino acids. Germline lookup yields CDR1 SNHLY and CDR2 FYNNEI. V was clipped by 5 bases and J by 6 bases, with 19 bases between them. The CDR3: CASSIGGIGGAEAFF. The CDR3 region has the DNA TGTGCCAGCAGTATCGGGGGGATTGGTGGAGCTGAAGCTTTCTTT.

J is TRBJ2-1 and V is TRBV7-8; 8 nucleotides line up with TRBD1. CDR1 and CDR2 (germline): SGHVS, FQNEAQ. With V trimmed by 0 bases and J by 5 bases, 9 bases remained unmatched. The length of the CDR3 is 17 residues. The CDR3 region has the DNA TGTGCCAGCAGCTTAGCGGGGACGAGGACAGGGAACAATGAGCAGTTCTTC. Translating gives CASSLAGTRTGNNEQFF.

This clone was found a few times. The chain has TRBV5-1 and TRBJ2-1, with no clear D. With 7 bases removed from V and 6 bases from J, the gap between germline ends came to 8 bases. CDR1 is SGHRS and CDR2 is YFSETQ in the germline V gene. The CDR3 has 11 amino acids. The CDR3 loop reads CASGVANEQFF. CDR3 DNA sequence: TGCGCCAGCGGAGTGGCCAATGAGCAGTTCTTC.

The gene calls are TRBV30 and TRBJ1-2; D remains ambiguous. Germline V gene lookup returns CDR1 GTSNPN and CDR2 SVGIG (reference sequence). Trimming took off 2 bases at V and 8 bases at J, with 18 bases between the two ends. This CDR3 is built from 14 residues. The CDR3 loop reads CAWSMGRELKGYTF. The CDR3 coding sequence is TGTGCCTGGAGTATGGGGAGGGAATTGAAGGGCTACACCTTC.

This rearrangement joins TRBV6-6 to TRBJ2-5, with 7 bases matching TRBD2. The CDR3 runs to 16 residues. Unmatched junction bases numbered 7, after V lost 2 bases and J lost 1 base. CDR1 is MNHNY and CDR2 is SVGAGI in the germline V gene (reference sequence). The CDR3 sequence: CASSYPRGGVQETQYF. The DNA for the CDR3 is TGTGCCAGCAGTTACCCTCGCGGGGGTGTCCAAGAGACCCAGTACTTC.

This clone was seen only once. CDR3 amino acids: CASSRTEFANTEAFF. CDR3 sequence (DNA): TGTGCCAGCAGCAGGACAGAATTTGCGAACACTGAAGCTTTCTTT. The chain uses TRBV6-5 and TRBJ1-1; D may be TRBD1 (6 bases). The germline gives CDR1 MNHEY, CDR2 SVGAGI. Trimming removed 6 bases at V and 1 base at J, with 15 bases between. The CDR3 loop spans 15 amino acids.

This clone has only a few counts. The genes are TRBV2 and TRBJ2-1, with D unresolved. This CDR3 has 15 amino acids. Trimming took 4 bases from V and 0 from J, leaving 10 bases between them. CDR1 SNHLY and CDR2 FYNNEI come from the germline V gene. CDR3 sequence: CASSGAGSSYNEQFF. CDR3 DNA: TGTGCCAGCAGTGGGGCAGGCAGCTCCTACAATGAGCAGTTCTTC.

The rearrangement links TRBV27 to TRBJ1-2; TRBD1 might be the D (5 bases). Trimming stripped 3 bases from V and 2 bases from J, with 19 bases between. The CDR3 contains 17 residues. The germline gives CDR1 MNHEY, CDR2 SMNVEV (reference sequence). CDR3 sequence reads: CASSFTSGERRNYGYTF. CDR3 bases: TGTGCCAGCAGTTTTACTTCGGGGGAAAGGAGAAACTATGGCTACACCTTC.

The chain joins TRBV20-1 to TRBJ2-7, with 7 bases fitting TRBD1. This CDR3 is built from 13 residues. J was trimmed by 7 bases and V by 4 bases; bases with no gene match: 10. The germline V gene has CDR1 DFQATT and CDR2 SNEGSKA (reference sequence). As DNA, the CDR3 is TGCAGTGCTACTGACAGGGTACCTCGAGAGCAGTACTTC. Translated, it gives CSATDRVPREQYF.

This clone showed up just a few times. The chain joins TRBV5-1 to TRBJ1-6; tentative D call: TRBD1 (5 bases). The CDR3 runs 13 residues. CDR1 is SGHRS, CDR2 YFSETQ, per germline. The V gene lost 4 bases and the J gene lost 8 bases, with 10 bases spanning the gap. The CDR3 region has the DNA TGCGCCAGCAGCATGGGACTAGATTCACCCCTCCACTTT. Translating it yields CASSMGLDSPLHF. The complete variable domain, with remaining parts taken from reference TRBV5-1 and TRBJ1-6, reads KAGVTQTPRYLIKTRGQQVTLSCSPISGHRSVSWYQQTPGQGLQFLFEYFSETQRNKGNFPGRFSGRQFSNSRSEMNVSTLELGDSALYLCASSMGLDSPLHFGNGTRLTVT.

V gene TRBV18 combines with J gene TRBJ1-3; D uncertain. Trimming shortened V by 0 bases and J by 2 bases, and 11 bases separated the two germline ends. Germline V gives CDR1 KGHSH, CDR2 LQKENI. CDR3 length: 16 residues. The CDR3, as DNA: TGTGCCAGCTCACCACCAACCGCTAAGACTGGAAACACCATATATTTT. Translated, it gives CASSPPTAKTGNTIYF.

J is TRBJ2-6 and V is TRBV19, with a tentative D call TRBD2 (6 bases). The CDR3 consists of 16 residues. Germline CDR1 LNHDA, CDR2 SQIVND (reference sequence). With 7 bases removed from V and 0 bases from J, the gap between germline ends came to 13 bases. The CDR3 is CASTEVGGSGANVLTF. Written as DNA, the CDR3 is TGTGCCAGTACCGAGGTGGGGGGCTCTGGGGCCAACGTCCTGACTTTC.

This chain's CDR3 is CATSPRGQLSYEQYF. The CDR3 DNA reads as TGTGCCACCTCCCCTCGGGGACAACTATCCTACGAGCAGTACTTC. The chain uses TRBV19 and TRBJ2-7; D perhaps matches TRBD1 (6 bases). The CDR3 has 15 residues. Looked up from germline, CDR1 is LNHDA and CDR2 is SQIVND (reference sequence). Deletions cut 10 bases from V and 1 base from J, with 20 bases between. Based on the CDR3 plus reference TRBV19 and TRBJ2-7, the full variable domain is DGGITQSPKYLFRKEGQNVTLSCEQNLNHDAMYWYRQDPGQGLRLIYYSQIVNDFQKGDIAEGYSVSREKKESFPLTVTSAQKNPTAFYLCATSPRGQLSYEQYFGPGTRLTVT.

This chain connects TRBV2 to TRBJ1-5, with D uncertain. The V end lost 4 bases, the J end lost 3 bases, and 4 bases lay between the germline ends. The CDR3 has 12 residues. CDR1 SNHLY and CDR2 FYNNEI come from the germline V gene. The CDR3 DNA reads TGTGCCAGCAGTGTTTACAATCAGCCCCAGCATTTT. Translation gives CASSVYNQPQHF.

This sequence joins TRBV5-1 and TRBJ2-1; 11 bases align to TRBD1. The CDR3 has 18 amino acids. The V and J ends lost 4 bases and 7 bases, in that order; junction bases with no gene match: 16. Looked up from germline, CDR1 is SGHRS and CDR2 is YFSETQ. CDR3 in amino acids: CASSIARDRGSLGNEQFF. CDR3 bases: TGCGCCAGCAGCATCGCACGGGACAGGGGGAGCTTAGGGAATGAGCAGTTCTTC.

The chain uses TRBV9 and TRBJ2-7; 12 bases align to TRBD1. Trimming took 4 bases from V and 4 from J; bases not matched to a gene: 3. CDR1 is SGDLS and CDR2 is YYNGEE in the germline V gene. The CDR3 is 14 amino acids. Here the CDR3 DNA reads TGTGCCAGCAGCAAGGGACAGGGGGCTTACGAGCAGTACTTC. Protein sequence: CASSKGQGAYEQYF.

This chain connects TRBV28 to TRBJ1-3; D possibly corresponds to TRBD1 (5 bases). The germline CDR1 and CDR2 sequences are MDHEN and SYDVKM. The CDR3 has 13 amino acids. V shed 3 bases and J shed 4 bases, with 7 bases lying between them. In nucleotides, the CDR3 is TGTGCCAGCAGTTTGCAGGGAGGAAACACCATATATTTT. Translating gives CASSLQGGNTIYF.

V usage is TRBV15 and J usage is TRBJ1-5; no clear D gene. V was trimmed by 0 bases and J by 5 bases, leaving 8 bases between them. The CDR3 covers 14 residues. CDR1 and CDR2 from the germline V gene are LNHNV and YYDKDF (reference sequence). CDR3: CATSREQAYQPQHF. DNA for the CDR3: TGTGCCACCAGCAGAGAGCAGGCATATCAGCCCCAGCATTTT.

V is TRBV6-5 and J is TRBJ1-1; 9 nucleotides agree with TRBD1. This CDR3 is 13 amino acids long. Germline CDR1 is MNHEY and CDR2 is SVGAGI. Trimming took 6 bases from V and 10 from J; bases not matched to a gene: 9. CDR3 sequence reads: CASRLGQGRGAFF. The CDR3 nucleotides are TGTGCCAGCAGGCTTGGACAGGGGAGGGGAGCTTTCTTT.